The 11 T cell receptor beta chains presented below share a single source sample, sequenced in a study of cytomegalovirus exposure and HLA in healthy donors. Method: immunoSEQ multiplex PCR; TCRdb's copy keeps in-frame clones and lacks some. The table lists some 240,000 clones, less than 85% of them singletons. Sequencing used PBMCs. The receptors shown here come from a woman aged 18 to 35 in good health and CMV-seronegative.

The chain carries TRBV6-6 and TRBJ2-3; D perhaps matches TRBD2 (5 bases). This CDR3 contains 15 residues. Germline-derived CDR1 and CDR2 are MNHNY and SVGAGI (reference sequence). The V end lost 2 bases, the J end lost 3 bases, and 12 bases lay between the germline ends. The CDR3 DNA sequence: TGTGCCAGCAGTTACCCCGGTAGGGAGACAGATACGCAGTATTTT. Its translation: CASSYPGRETDTQYF.

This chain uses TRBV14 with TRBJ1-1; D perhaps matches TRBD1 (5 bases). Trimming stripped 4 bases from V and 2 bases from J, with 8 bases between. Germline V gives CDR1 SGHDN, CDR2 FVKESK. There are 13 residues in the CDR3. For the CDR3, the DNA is TGTGCCAGCAGCCTTTGGACAAACACTGAAGCTTTCTTT. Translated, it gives CASSLWTNTEAFF.

CDR3 bases: TGTGCCAGCAGCTTAGGGGGAGGGTTAGGCACTGAAGCTTTCTTT. Translation: CASSLGGGLGTEAFF. The chain is built from TRBV7-2 and TRBJ1-1; D call uncertain. Germline V gene data show CDR1 as SGHTA and CDR2 as FQGNSA. The CDR3 is 15 amino acids. V was pared by 1 base and J by 4 bases, with 13 bases between.

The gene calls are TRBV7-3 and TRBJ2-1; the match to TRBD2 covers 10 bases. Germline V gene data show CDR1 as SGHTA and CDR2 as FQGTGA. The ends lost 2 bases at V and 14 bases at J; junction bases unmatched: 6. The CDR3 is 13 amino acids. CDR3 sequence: CASSLGLAEKEFF. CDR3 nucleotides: TGTGCCAGCAGCTTAGGACTAGCGGAGAAGGAGTTCTTC. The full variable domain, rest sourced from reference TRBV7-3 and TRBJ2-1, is GAGVSQTPSNKVTEKGKYVELRCDPISGHTALYWYRQSLGQGPEFLIYFQGTGAADDSGLPNDRFFAVRPEGSVSTLKIQRTERGDSAVYLCASSLGLAEKEFFGPGTRLTVL.

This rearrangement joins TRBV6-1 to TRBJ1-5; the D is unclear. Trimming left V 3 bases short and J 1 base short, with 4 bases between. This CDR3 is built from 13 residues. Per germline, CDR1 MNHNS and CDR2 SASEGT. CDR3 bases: TGTGCCAGCAGTGACAGGAGCAATCAGCCCCAGCATTTT. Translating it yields CASSDRSNQPQHF.

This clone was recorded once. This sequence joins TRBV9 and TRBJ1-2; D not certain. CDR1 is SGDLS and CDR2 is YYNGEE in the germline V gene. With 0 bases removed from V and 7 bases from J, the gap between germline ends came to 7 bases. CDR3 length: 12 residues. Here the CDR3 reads CASSVVGGGYTF. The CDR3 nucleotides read TGTGCCAGCAGCGTAGTGGGCGGTGGCTACACCTTC.

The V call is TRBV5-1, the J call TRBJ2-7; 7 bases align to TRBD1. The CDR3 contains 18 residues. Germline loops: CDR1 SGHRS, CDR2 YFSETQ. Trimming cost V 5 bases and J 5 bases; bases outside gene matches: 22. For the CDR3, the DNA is TGCGCCAGCAGTCGGACAGGTCCCGATACCAATTTCCCCAACGAGCAGTACTTC. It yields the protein CASSRTGPDTNFPNEQYF.

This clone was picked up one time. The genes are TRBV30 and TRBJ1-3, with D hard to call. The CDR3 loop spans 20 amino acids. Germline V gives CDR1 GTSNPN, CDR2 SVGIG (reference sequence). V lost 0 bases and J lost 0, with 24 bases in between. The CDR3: CAWSVFEYQLPLISGNTIYF. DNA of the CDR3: TGTGCCTGGAGTGTGTTCGAGTACCAGCTGCCCTTGATCTCTGGAAACACCATATATTTT.

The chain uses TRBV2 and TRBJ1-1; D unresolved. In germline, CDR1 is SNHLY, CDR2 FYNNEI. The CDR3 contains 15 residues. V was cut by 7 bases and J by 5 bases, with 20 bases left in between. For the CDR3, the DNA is TGTGCCAGCACCCCTCATTCAGGTTCCAGAACTGAAGCTTTCTTT. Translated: CASTPHSGSRTEAFF.

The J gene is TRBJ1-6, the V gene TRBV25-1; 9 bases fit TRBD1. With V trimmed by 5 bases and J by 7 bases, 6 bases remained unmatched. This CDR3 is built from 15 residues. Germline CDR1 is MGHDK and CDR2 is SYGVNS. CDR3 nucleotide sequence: TGTGCCAGCAGTAGAGTAGGACAGGGGAATTCACCCCTCCACTTT. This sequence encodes CASSRVGQGNSPLHF.

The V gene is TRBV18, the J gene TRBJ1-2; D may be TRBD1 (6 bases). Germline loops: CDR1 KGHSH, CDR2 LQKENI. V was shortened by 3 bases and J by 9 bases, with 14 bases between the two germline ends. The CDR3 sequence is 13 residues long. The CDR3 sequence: CASSPATGLSYTF. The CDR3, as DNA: TGTGCCAGCTCACCCGCAACAGGGCTTAGCTACACCTTC.